The clone carrying this T cell receptor (beta chain) was observed a single time. These data belong to a study of technical replicates of blood from a handful of donors. This table comes from immunoSEQ multiplex PCR, and its TCRdb copy is limited to in-frame clones, with some not included. Seen here are 75,000 to 90,000 clones, about 96% observed once, and the top ten hold roughly 0.35%. Sequenced sample: T cells isolated from PBMCs. The TCR originated in a human donor in good health.

The CDR3 here is CAWTPGTLRQFF. The CDR3 DNA reads TGTGCCTGGACCCCGGGAACCCTTCGGCAGTTCTTC. V is TRBV30 and J is TRBJ2-1, with a possible D match to TRBD2 (5 bases). V was shortened by 4 bases and J by 12 bases, with 16 bases between the two germline ends. The CDR3 is made up of 12 amino acids. CDR1 is GTSNPN, CDR2 SVGIG, per germline (reference sequence).